Here is one TCR beta chain with its context. The V end was cut by 8 bases, the J end by 4 bases, with 32 bases between. There are 18 residues in the CDR3. Per germline, CDR1 DFQATT and CDR2 SNEGSKA (reference sequence). This entry is derived from a study of CD8 T cells in Susac syndrome. When the RNA was reverse transcribed, random hexamers were used with an input of roughly 0.5 to 1 ug. In TCRdb, the immunoSEQ multiplex PCR reads were re-called with MiXCR into one record per CDR3 protein. The table lists under 150,000 distinct CDR3 sequences, approximately 96% of them singletons. The gene calls are TRBV20-1 and TRBJ2-5, with D perhaps TRBD1 or TRBD2 (6 bases each). This sequence originates from a human donor with Susac syndrome. Sequencing input: CD4+ T cells from PBMCs. The CDR3 is CSFAARGTGAGSRETQYF. CDR3 DNA sequence: TGCAGTTTTGCGGCGAGGGGCACGGGGGCGGGATCGAGAGAGACCCAGTACTTC.